The sequence of this TCR beta chain was determined in a study of human T cells and chemical hapten exposure. Study-level information: Weekly diphenylcyclopropenone doses were given to patients' scalps across the roughly 25-week study.

This clonotype was observed at least ten times. Its antigen is undetermined. MiXCR, run by TCRdb on the RACE reads, gives a single entry per CDR3 protein. The data hold around 110,000 distinct CDR3 sequences, with roughly an eighth observed a single time. Overall study results and limits: TCRs at high frequency, those above 1 in 1000, did not change with DPC sensitization. There was a positive correlation between PT1 expanded TCR counts and patch test score.

Time point: pre-sensitization, week 0. Indicated treatment: therapeutic diphenylcyclopropenone sensitization with weekly scalp DPC. The CDR3 is 13 amino acids. CDR1 and CDR2 (germline): SNHLY, FYNNEI. V lost 10 bases to trimming and J lost 5 bases; unmatched junction nucleotides: 5. This chain joins TRBV2 and TRBJ2-1; 10 bases map to TRBD2. Sequences were derived from whole blood, sampled in connection with sensitization to the hapten diphenylcyclopropenone (DPC). This TCR came from a woman aged 50 to 60 with alopecia areata. Some clones in this sample may be carry-over from other donors' samples. The CDR3 DNA is TGTGCCACCGACCTAGCGGGAGACAATGAGCAGTTCTTC. Protein product: CATDLAGDNEQFF.